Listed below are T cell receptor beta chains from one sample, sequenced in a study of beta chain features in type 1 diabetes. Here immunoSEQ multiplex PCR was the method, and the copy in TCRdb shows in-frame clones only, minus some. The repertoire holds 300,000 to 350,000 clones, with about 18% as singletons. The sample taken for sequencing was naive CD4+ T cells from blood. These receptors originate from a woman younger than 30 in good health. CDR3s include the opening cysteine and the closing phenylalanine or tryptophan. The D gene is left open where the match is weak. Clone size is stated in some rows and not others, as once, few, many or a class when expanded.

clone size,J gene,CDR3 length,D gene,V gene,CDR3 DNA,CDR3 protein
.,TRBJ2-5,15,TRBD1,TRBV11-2,TGTGCCAGCAGCTCTCCGAAGGGGGCATATGAGACCCAGTACTTC,CASSSPKGAYETQYF
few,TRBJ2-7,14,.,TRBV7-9,TGTGCCAGCACCTTGCAGGGCCTCTCCTACGAGCAGTACTTC,CASTLQGLSYEQYF
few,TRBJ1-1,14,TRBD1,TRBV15,TGTGCCACCAGCACTACGACAGGGGGCACTGAAGCTTTCTTT,CATSTTTGGTEAFF
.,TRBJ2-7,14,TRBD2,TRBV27,TGTGCCAGCAGTCTTCTAGCGGGAGTAGGCGAGCAGTACTTC,CASSLLAGVGEQYF
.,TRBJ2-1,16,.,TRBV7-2,TGTGCCAGCAGTCGAGTCCACCTAAGCTCCTACAATGAGCAGTTCTTC,CASSRVHLSSYNEQFF
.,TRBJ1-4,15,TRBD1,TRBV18,TGTGCCAGCTCACGGGACAGGGGAGGAGAGGAAAAACTGTTTTTT,CASSRDRGGEEKLFF
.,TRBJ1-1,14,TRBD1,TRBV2,TGTGCCAGCAGTGCCCAGGGGGCGGACACTGAAGCTTTCTTT,CASSAQGADTEAFF
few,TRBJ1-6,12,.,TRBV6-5,TGTGCCAGCAGCCCACTCCACTCACCCCTCCACTTT,CASSPLHSPLHF
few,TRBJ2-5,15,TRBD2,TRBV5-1,TGCGCCAGCAGCGGGGGAGCGGGGGGGCCGGAGACCCAGTACTTC,CASSGGAGGPETQYF
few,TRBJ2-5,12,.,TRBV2,TGTGCCAGCAGTTTACAACAAGAGACCCAGTACTTC,CASSLQQETQYF
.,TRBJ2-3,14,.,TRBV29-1,TGCAGCCACCTGGGTAGCGGTAGCACAGATACGCAGTATTTT,CSHLGSGSTDTQYF
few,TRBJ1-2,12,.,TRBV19,TGTGCCAGTAGCCTCCGAGGGAATGGCTACACCTTC,CASSLRGNGYTF
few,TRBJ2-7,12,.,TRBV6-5,TGTGCCAGCAGTTCCCCAGGCTACGAGCAGTACTTC,CASSSPGYEQYF
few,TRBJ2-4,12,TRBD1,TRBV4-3,TGCGCCAGCAGCCAGGGACAGGACATTCAGTACTTC,CASSQGQDIQYF
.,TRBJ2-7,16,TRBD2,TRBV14,TGTGCCAGCAGCCAAGATGTGGCGGGAGGTGGGTACGAGCAGTACTTC,CASSQDVAGGGYEQYF
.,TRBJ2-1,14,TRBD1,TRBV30,TGTGCCTGGAGCTTGACAGGGTCCTACAATGAGCAGTTCTTC,CAWSLTGSYNEQFF
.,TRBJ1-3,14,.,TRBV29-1,TGCAGCGTTAAACGAGGGAGCTCTGGAAACACCATATATTTT,CSVKRGSSGNTIYF
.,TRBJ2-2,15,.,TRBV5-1,TGCGCCAGCAGCTTGGAACTAGCCAATACCGGGGAGCTGTTTTTT,CASSLELANTGELFF
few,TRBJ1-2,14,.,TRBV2,TGTGCCAGCAGTGAAGCGAGGCCGAACTATGGCTACACCTTC,CASSEARPNYGYTF
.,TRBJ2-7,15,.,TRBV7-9,TGTGCCAGCAGCTACCTGCAGGGTGGCTCCTACGAGCAGTACTTC,CASSYLQGGSYEQYF
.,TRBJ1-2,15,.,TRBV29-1,TGCAGCGTTGAAGTATCCCAGGCAGCTAACTATGGCTACACCTTC,CSVEVSQAANYGYTF
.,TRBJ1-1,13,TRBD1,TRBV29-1,TGCAGCGTTGACGGACAGGGGCGGGCTGAAGCTTTCTTT,CSVDGQGRAEAFF
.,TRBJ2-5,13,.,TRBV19,TGTGCCAGTAGTTACAGGGTCGGCGAGACCCAGTACTTC,CASSYRVGETQYF
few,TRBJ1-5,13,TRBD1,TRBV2,TGTGCCAGCAGTGAATACAGGGGAGAGCCCCAGCATTTT,CASSEYRGEPQHF
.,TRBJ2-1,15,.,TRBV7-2,TGTGCCAGCAGCTTACTACCTCGCTCCTACAATGAGCAGTTCTTC,CASSLLPRSYNEQFF
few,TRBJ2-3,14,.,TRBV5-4,TGTGCCAGCAGCTCTACTCGCGGAGGAGATACGCAGTATTTT,CASSSTRGGDTQYF
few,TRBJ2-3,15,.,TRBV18,TGTGCCAGCTCCCAGACTACCCGAGGCACAGATACGCAGTATTTT,CASSQTTRGTDTQYF
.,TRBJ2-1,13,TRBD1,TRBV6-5,TGTGCCAGCAGTTTCGACAGGGATACTGAGCAGTTCTTC,CASSFDRDTEQFF
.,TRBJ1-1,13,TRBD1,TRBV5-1,TGCGCCAGCAGTTTGGGACAGGACACTGAAGCTTTCTTT,CASSLGQDTEAFF
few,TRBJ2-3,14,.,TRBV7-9,TGTGCCAGCAGCTTAGCGTCCGAGGGAGATACGCAGTATTTT,CASSLASEGDTQYF
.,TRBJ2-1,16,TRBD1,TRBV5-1,TGCGCCAGCAGCCGTTCACAGGGGAGCTCCTACAATGAGCAGTTCTTC,CASSRSQGSSYNEQFF
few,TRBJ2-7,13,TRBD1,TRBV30,TGTGCCTGGAGGATCCAGGGGGCCTACGAGCAGTACTTC,CAWRIQGAYEQYF
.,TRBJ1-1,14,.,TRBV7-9,TGTGCCAGCAGCTTAGTCAGGGGATGGACTGAAGCTTTCTTT,CASSLVRGWTEAFF
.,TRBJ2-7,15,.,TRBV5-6,TGTGCCAGCAGCTTCGGCCGGGAGAGTTGGCGCGAGCAGTACTTC,CASSFGRESWREQYF
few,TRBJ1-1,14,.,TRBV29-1,TGCAGCGTTGTATACTTGGGAGGGCTGGCTGAAGCTTTCTTT,CSVVYLGGLAEAFF
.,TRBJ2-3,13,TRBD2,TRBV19,TGTGCCACCCGGGGGGTGGAAATGGATACGCAGTATTTT,CATRGVEMDTQYF
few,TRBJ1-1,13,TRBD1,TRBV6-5,TGTGCCAGCAACACCCCCGGGACAGGGGAAGCTTTCTTT,CASNTPGTGEAFF
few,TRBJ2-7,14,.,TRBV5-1,TGCGCCAGCAGCCCCCGCGGGGTGGATGGCGAGCAGTACTTC,CASSPRGVDGEQYF
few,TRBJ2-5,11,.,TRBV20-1,TGCAGTGCGAATACGAGGGAGACCCAGTACTTC,CSANTRETQYF
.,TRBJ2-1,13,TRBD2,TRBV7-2,TGTGCCAGCAGTACCGGGGGGGTCAATGAGCAGTTCTTC,CASSTGGVNEQFF
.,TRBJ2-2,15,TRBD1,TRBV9,TGTGCCAGCAGCGGCAGGGGGCCAGACACCGGGGAGCTGTTTTTT,CASSGRGPDTGELFF
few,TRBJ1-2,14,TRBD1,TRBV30,TGTGCCTGGAGTGGAGACAGGGGAATCTATGGCTACACCTTC,CAWSGDRGIYGYTF
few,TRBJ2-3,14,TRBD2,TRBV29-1,TGCAGCTCCTGGAATCGCGGGAGTAGGGATACGCAGTATTTT,CSSWNRGSRDTQYF
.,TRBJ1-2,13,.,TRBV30,TGTGCCTCCGACAGTCTAGCTAACTATGGCTACACCTTC,CASDSLANYGYTF
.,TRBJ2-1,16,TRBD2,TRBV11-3,TGTGCCAGCAGCTTAGGCGGGACTAGCGGGAGGAATGAGCAGTTCTTC,CASSLGGTSGRNEQFF
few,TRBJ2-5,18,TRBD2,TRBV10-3,TGTGCCATCAGTGAGTCCCGCCCGGGACTAGCGGGAGGAGAGACCCAGTACTTC,CAISESRPGLAGGETQYF